A selection of T cell receptor beta chains follows, all from one sample in a study of blood T cells in healthy people across ages. One entry per CDR3 protein results from TCRdb running MiXCR on the 5' RACE reads. The table lists over a million distinct CDR3 sequences, about 45% of them singletons. The sample was blood. Receptors originate from a woman between 18 and 29 years old in good health. The CDR3 runs from the conserved cysteine through the conserved F or W. D genes are given only for firm matches. Not all rows give a size; the values are once, few, many and, for expanded clones, a class.

cdr3_nt	cdr3_aa	v_call	j_call	d_call	clone_size
TGCAGTGCTTGGGGGGGGACTTCTAACAATGAGCAGTTCTTC	CSAWGGTSNNEQFF	TRBV20-1	TRBJ2-1	TRBD2	once
TGTGCCAGCAGCTCATGGACAGGGTCTGTTGAGCAGTTCTTC	CASSSWTGSVEQFF	TRBV7-9	TRBJ2-1	TRBD1	-
TGTGCCACCAGTGACCCGACTGGAAAGAGTCCCTACGAGCAGTACTTC	CATSDPTGKSPYEQYF	TRBV10-3	TRBJ2-7	-	-
TGTGCCAGCAGTGGGGGGGGGGTCGAGCAGTACTTC	CASSGGGVEQYF	TRBV6-1	TRBJ2-7	TRBD2	few
TGTGCCAGCAGCCAGGGATGGGCCTACGAGCAGTACTTC	CASSQGWAYEQYF	TRBV7-8	TRBJ2-7	-	few
TGTGCCAGCAGTTACCAACGAGCGGGGGATAATGAGCAGTTCTTC	CASSYQRAGDNEQFF	TRBV6-5	TRBJ2-1	TRBD2	few
TGTGCCAGCGAGGGCGAGAACACTGAAGCTTTCTTT	CASEGENTEAFF	TRBV19	TRBJ1-1	-	-
TGTGCCAGCAGCTTCGCGGACCAAGAGACCCAGTACTTC	CASSFADQETQYF	TRBV7-3	TRBJ2-5	-	-
TGTGCCAGCCGGGACAGTAACACTGAAGCTTTCTTT	CASRDSNTEAFF	TRBV7-2	TRBJ1-1	TRBD1	-
TGTGCCAGCAGCTTAAATCTGGGACAGGGGAATGAAAAACTGTTTTTT	CASSLNLGQGNEKLFF	TRBV7-8	TRBJ1-4	TRBD1	-